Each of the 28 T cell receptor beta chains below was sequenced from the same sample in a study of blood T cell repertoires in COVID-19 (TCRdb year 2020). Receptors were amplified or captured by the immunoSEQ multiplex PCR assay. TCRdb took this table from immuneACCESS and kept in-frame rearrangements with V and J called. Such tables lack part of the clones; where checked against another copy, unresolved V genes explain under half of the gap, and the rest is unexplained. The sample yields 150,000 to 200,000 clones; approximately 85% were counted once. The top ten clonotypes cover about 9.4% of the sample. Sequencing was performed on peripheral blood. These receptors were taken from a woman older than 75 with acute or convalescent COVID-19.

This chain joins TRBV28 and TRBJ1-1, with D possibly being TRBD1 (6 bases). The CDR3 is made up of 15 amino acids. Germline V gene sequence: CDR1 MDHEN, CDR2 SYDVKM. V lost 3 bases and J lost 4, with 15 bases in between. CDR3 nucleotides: TGTGCCAGCAGTTTCCCAGGGGTACCATTCACTGAAGCTTTCTTT. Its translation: CASSFPGVPFTEAFF.

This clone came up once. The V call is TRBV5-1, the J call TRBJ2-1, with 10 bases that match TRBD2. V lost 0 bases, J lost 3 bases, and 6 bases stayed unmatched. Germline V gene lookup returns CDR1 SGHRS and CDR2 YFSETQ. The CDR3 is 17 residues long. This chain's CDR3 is CASSLGASGSVYNEQFF. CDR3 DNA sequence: TGCGCCAGCAGCTTGGGCGCTAGCGGGAGTGTCTACAATGAGCAGTTCTTC.

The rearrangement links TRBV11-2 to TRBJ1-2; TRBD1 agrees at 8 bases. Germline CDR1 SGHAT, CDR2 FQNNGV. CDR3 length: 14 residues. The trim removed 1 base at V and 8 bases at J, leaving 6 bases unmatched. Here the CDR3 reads CASSLAGGFGGYTF. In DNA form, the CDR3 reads TGTGCCAGCAGCTTAGCAGGGGGCTTTGGCGGCTACACCTTC.

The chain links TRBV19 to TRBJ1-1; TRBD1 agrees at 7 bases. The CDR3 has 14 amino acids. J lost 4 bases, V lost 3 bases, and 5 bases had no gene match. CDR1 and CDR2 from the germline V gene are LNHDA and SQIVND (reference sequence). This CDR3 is CASSIDREGTEAFF. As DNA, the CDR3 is TGTGCCAGTAGTATCGACAGGGAAGGCACTGAAGCTTTCTTT.

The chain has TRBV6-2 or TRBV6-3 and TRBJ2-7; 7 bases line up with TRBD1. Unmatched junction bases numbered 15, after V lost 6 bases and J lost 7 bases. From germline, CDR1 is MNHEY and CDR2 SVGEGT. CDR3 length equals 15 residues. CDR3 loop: CASSSRQGLRGEQYF. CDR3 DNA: TGTGCCAGCAGCTCACGACAGGGCCTGAGAGGAGAGCAGTACTTC.

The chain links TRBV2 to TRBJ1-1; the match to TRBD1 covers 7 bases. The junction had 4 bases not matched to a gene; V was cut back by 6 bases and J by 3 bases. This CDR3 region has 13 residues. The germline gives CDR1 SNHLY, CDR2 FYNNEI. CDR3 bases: TGTGCCAGCAGCGACAGGGCTTACACTGAAGCTTTCTTT. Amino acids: CASSDRAYTEAFF.

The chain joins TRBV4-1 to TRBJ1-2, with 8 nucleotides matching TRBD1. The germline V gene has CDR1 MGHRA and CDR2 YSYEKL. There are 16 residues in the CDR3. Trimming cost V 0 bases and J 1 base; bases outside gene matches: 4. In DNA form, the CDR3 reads TGCGCCAGCAGCCAAGACCGGGACAGGCTTAACTATGGCTACACCTTC. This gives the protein CASSQDRDRLNYGYTF.

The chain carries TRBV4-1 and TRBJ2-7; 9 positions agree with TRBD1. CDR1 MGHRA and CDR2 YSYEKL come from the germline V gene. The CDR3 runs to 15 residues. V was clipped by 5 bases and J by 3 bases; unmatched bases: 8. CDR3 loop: CASSASGTGFYEQYF. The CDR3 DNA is TGCGCCAGCAGCGCAAGTGGGACAGGGTTCTACGAGCAGTACTTC.

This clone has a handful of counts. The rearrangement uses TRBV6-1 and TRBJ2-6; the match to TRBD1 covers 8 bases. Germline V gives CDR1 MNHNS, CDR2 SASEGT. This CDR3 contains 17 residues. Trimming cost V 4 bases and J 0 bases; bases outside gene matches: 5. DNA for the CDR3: TGTGCCAGCAGTGGCACCGGACAGGGCTCTGGGGCCAACGTCCTGACTTTC. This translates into CASSGTGQGSGANVLTF.

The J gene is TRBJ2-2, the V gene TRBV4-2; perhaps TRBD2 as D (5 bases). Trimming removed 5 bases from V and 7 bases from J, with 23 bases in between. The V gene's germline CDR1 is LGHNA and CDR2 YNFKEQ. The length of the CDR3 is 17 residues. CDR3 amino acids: CASSALGGLSPYGELFF. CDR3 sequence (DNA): TGTGCCAGCAGCGCCCTTGGAGGACTTTCCCCGTACGGGGAGCTGTTTTTT.

The CDR3 nucleotides read TGCAGCGTTGAGAGGACAGGGGGCTGGAGTGGCTACACCTTC. Amino acid sequence: CSVERTGGWSGYTF. The J gene is TRBJ1-2, the V gene TRBV29-1, with 11 bases lining up with TRBD1. This CDR3 has 14 amino acids. The junction had 7 bases not matched to a gene; V was cut back by 3 bases and J by 7 bases. Looked up from germline, CDR1 is SQVTM and CDR2 is ANQGSEA.

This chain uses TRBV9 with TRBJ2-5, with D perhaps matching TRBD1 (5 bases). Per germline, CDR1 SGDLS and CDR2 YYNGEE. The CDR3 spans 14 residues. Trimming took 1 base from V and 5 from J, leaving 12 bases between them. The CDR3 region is CASSVSSWGETQYF. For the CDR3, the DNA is TGTGCCAGCAGCGTATCCAGCTGGGGCGAGACCCAGTACTTC.

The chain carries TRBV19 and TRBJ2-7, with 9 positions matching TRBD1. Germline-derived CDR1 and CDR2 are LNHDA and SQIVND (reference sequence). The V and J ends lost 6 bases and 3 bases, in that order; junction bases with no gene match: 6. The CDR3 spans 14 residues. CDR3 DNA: TGTGCCAGTAGCCGGGACAGGGCAAACTACGAGCAGTACTTC. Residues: CASSRDRANYEQYF.

Here the CDR3 reads CASSNRGPNYGYTF. CDR3 DNA: TGTGCCAGCAGTAACAGGGGCCCCAACTATGGCTACACCTTC. This chain links TRBV21-1 with TRBJ1-2; the table's D call TRBD1 went unverified against the DNA. TRBV21-1 represents a pseudogene. This CDR3 contains 14 residues.

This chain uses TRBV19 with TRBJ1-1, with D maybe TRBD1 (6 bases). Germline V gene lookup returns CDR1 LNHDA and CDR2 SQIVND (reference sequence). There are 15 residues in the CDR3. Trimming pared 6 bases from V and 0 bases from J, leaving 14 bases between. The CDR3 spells CASRTTGPLNTEAFF. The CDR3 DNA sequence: TGTGCCAGTAGAACTACAGGGCCCCTGAACACTGAAGCTTTCTTT.

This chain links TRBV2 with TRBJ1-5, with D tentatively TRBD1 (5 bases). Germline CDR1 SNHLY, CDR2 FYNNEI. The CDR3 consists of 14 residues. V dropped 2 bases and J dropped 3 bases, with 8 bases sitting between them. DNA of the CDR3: TGTGCCAGCAGTGAAACAGGACACAATCAGCCCCAGCATTTT. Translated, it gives CASSETGHNQPQHF.

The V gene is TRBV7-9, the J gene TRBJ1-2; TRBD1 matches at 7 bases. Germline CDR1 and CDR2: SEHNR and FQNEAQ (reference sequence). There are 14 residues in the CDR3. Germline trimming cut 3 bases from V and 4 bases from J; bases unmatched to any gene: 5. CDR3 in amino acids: CASSFTDRSYGYTF. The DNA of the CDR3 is TGTGCCAGCAGCTTTACGGACAGGAGCTATGGCTACACCTTC.

This chain's CDR3 is CASSRSGTGFYEQYF. The DNA of the CDR3 is TGTGCCAGCAGTCGTTCGGGGACAGGGTTCTACGAGCAGTACTTC. The V gene is TRBV27, the J gene TRBJ2-7; 9 bases map to TRBD1. This CDR3 comprises 15 residues. CDR1 and CDR2 from the germline V gene are MNHEY and SMNVEV (reference sequence). The V segment lost 5 bases and the J segment 3 bases; nucleotides outside the gene matches: 8.

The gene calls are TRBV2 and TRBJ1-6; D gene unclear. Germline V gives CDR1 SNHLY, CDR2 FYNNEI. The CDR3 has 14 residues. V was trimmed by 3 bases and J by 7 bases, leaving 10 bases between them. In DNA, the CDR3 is TGTGCCAGCAGTGAGAGGAGAGGGAATTCACCCCTCCACTTT. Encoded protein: CASSERRGNSPLHF.

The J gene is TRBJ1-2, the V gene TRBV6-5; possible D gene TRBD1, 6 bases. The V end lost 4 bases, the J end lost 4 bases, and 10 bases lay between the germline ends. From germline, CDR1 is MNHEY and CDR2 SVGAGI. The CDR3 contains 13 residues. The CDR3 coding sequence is TGTGCCAGCAGTTTGGACAGCGCCTATGGCTACACCTTC. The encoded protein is CASSLDSAYGYTF.

The CDR3 loop is CASSQGDYYEQYF. The CDR3 region has the DNA TGTGCCAGCAGCCAAGGAGACTATTACGAGCAGTACTTC. The chain joins TRBV4-2 to TRBJ2-7; D may be TRBD2 (5 bases). The V gene lost 1 base and the J gene lost 4 bases, with 8 bases spanning the gap. Looked up from germline, CDR1 is LGHNA and CDR2 is YNFKEQ. The CDR3 is 13 residues long.

CDR3 residues: CASSETQGPQETQYF. CDR3 DNA: TGTGCCAGCAGTGAAACACAGGGACCCCAAGAGACCCAGTACTTC. This chain joins TRBV6-1 and TRBJ2-5; maybe TRBD1 (6 bases). V was clipped by 2 bases and J by 1 base, with 11 bases between them. Germline V gene sequence: CDR1 MNHNS, CDR2 SASEGT. The CDR3 length is 15 residues.

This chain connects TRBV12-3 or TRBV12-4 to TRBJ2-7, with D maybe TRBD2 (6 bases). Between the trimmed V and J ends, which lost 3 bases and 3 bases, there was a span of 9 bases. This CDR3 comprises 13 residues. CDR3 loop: CASSLGLYYEQYF. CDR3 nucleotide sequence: TGTGCCAGCAGTTTGGGACTGTACTACGAGCAGTACTTC.

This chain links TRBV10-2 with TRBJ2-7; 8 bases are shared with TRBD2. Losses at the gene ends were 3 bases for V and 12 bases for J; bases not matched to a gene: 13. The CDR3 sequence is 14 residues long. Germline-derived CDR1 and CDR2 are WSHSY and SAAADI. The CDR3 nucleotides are TGCGCCAGCAGTGATCCCCTAGCGGGTCCTAGCCCGTACTTC. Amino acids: CASSDPLAGPSPYF.

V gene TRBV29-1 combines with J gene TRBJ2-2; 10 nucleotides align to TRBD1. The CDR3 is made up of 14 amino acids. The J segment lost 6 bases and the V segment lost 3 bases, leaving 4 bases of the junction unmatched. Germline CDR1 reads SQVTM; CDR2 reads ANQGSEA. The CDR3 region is CSVEGTGEAGELFF. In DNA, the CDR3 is TGCAGCGTTGAGGGGACAGGGGAAGCCGGGGAGCTGTTTTTT.

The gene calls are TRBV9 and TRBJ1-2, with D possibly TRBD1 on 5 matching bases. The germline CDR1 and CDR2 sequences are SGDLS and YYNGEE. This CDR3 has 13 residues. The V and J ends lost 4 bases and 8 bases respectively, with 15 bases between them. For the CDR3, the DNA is TGTGCCAGCAGCCCCTTGGACACCCACGGCTACACCTTC. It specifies CASSPLDTHGYTF.

CDR3 protein: CASSLRSSPETQYF. The CDR3 DNA reads TGTGCCAGCAGCTTGCGTTCGAGTCCGGAGACCCAGTACTTC. The rearrangement links TRBV5-8 to TRBJ2-5; D is ambiguous. This CDR3 has 14 residues. The V end lost 1 base, the J end lost 5 bases, and 12 bases lay between the germline ends. Looked up from germline, CDR1 is SGHTS and CDR2 is YDEGEE.

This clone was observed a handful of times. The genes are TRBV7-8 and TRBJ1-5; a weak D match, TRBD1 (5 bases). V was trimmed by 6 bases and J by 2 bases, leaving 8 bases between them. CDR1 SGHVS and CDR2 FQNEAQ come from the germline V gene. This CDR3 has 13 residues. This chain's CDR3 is CASRPTGNQPQHF. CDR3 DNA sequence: TGTGCCAGCAGACCGACAGGCAATCAGCCCCAGCATTTT.